This T cell receptor (beta chain) was retrieved from a study of vaccination and CD4 T cells after COVID-19. Overall study context: Convalescent cases consisted of six males and four females, of whom two were Hispanic. Cells were stimulated with overlapping spike peptide pools from SARS-CoV-2, HCoV-NL63, HCoV-OC43 and HCoV-229E. Culture controls were given either a CEFX pool, an HIV-1 Nef pool, or no peptide.

This clonotype was picked up one time. Its antigen is undetermined. CD4+ T cells that had been cultured provided DNA sequenced with the Oncomine TCR Beta short-read assay. TCRdb passed the PCR reads through MiXCR, listing each CDR3 protein once. The sample includes 15,000 to 20,000 distinct CDR3 sequences, roughly 56% of them seen just once. The time point: late sampling 161 to 241 days after vaccination in three convalescent patients. Treatment defined: roughly nine-day PBMC culture with coronavirus spike peptide pools or control peptides (ViraFEST assay). ViraFEST used peptide pools to expand antigen-specific T cells before TCR sequencing. Trimming left V 2 bases short and J 1 base short, with 5 bases between. CDR3 length: 13 amino acids. Germline loops: CDR1 SGHTA, CDR2 FQGTGA.

Sequencing was performed on CD4+ T cells from blood, cultured in vitro, taken about 7 months after SARS-CoV-2 vaccination. V and J are TRBV7-3 and TRBJ1-1; D remains unclear. This TCR was recovered from a human donor who had recovered from COVID-19. CDR3 DNA: TGTGCCAGCAGCTTACACCAGAACACTGAAGCTTTCTTT. It specifies CASSLHQNTEAFF.